Listed here are 5 T cell receptor beta chains from one sample, sequenced in a study of blood T cell repertoires in COVID-19. Method: immunoSEQ multiplex PCR; TCRdb's copy keeps in-frame clones and lacks some. The profile shows roughly 460,000 clones, around nine tenths of them singletons. The material sequenced was peripheral blood. The source of these receptors is a man in his late teens or twenties with COVID-19, enrolled during active disease.

This clone was counted between two and nine times. V and J are TRBV29-1 and TRBJ1-2; tentatively, D is TRBD1 (6 bases). Germline loops: CDR1 SQVTM, CDR2 ANQGSEA. V was pared by 4 bases and J by 6 bases, with 9 bases between. The CDR3 is made up of 11 amino acids. DNA of the CDR3: TGCAGCGTTGCCAGGGGAAATGGCTACACCTTC. This translates into CSVARGNGYTF.

The chain recombines TRBV5-1 with TRBJ2-3; 8 bases agree with TRBD2. V shed 1 base and J 4 bases; nucleotides not matched to a gene: 8. CDR1 is SGHRS and CDR2 is YFSETQ in the germline V gene. The CDR3 runs to 16 residues. The CDR3 region is CASSLNSGVEADTQYF. CDR3 DNA: TGCGCCAGCAGCTTGAATAGCGGGGTAGAAGCAGATACGCAGTATTTT.

This chain connects TRBV5-4 to TRBJ2-1; 8 nucleotides align to TRBD2. Germline V CDR1 and CDR2: SGHNT, YYREEE (reference sequence). The CDR3 length is 17 residues. J was trimmed by 10 bases and V by 3 bases; bases with no gene match: 18. CDR3 residues: CASSSPFGGGSPVEQFF. The CDR3, as DNA: TGTGCCAGCAGCTCCCCCTTTGGCGGGGGGTCTCCAGTAGAGCAGTTCTTC.

This rearrangement joins TRBV19 to TRBJ1-1, with unresolved D. The V and J ends lost 5 bases and 5 bases respectively, with 12 bases between them. Germline V gives CDR1 LNHDA, CDR2 SQIVND (reference sequence). CDR3 length: 13 amino acids. The chain's CDR3 is CASSVSLRTEAFF. CDR3 DNA sequence: TGTGCCAGTAGTGTGTCCCTGAGGACTGAAGCTTTCTTT.

CDR3 sequence reads: CATSDLRGSGNTIYF. The CDR3 nucleotides are TGTGCCACCAGTGATTTAAGGGGATCTGGAAACACCATATATTTT. V usage is TRBV24-1 and J usage is TRBJ1-3; a weak D match, TRBD1 (5 bases). CDR1 is KGHDR and CDR2 is SFDVKD in the germline V gene. Deletions cut 1 base from V and 1 base from J, with 7 bases between. CDR3 length: 15 residues.